The 6 T cell receptor beta chains in this list originate from one sample, sequenced in a study of radiotherapy plus CTLA-4 blockade in lung cancer. TCRdb keeps only in-frame clones here, not all; method: immunoSEQ multiplex PCR. The profile shows around 72,000 clones, roughly 75% of them singletons. Here the sequenced sample was peripheral blood, taken from a patient treated with radiotherapy plus ipilimumab. Every receptor here comes from a human donor with non-small cell lung cancer who had a complete response to radiotherapy plus ipilimumab.

The gene calls are TRBV28 and TRBJ2-3; possible D gene TRBD1, 6 bases. CDR1 MDHEN and CDR2 SYDVKM come from the germline V gene. The CDR3 is 14 amino acids. Trimming cost V 6 bases and J 1 base, with 11 bases left between them. The CDR3 DNA is TGTGCCAGCAGCCCCCGGACAGGCACAGATACGCAGTATTTT. Protein product: CASSPRTGTDTQYF.

This clone was seen a handful of times. The rearrangement links TRBV12-5 to TRBJ1-6; 8 positions match TRBD1. The germline CDR1 and CDR2 sequences are LGHNT and FRNRAP. The CDR3 is 14 amino acids. V trimming: 9 bases; J trimming: 9 bases; junction bases outside the gene matches: 10. CDR3 residues: CASRRSGGGSPLHF. The CDR3 DNA reads as TGTGCTAGCAGGAGGTCAGGGGGCGGTTCACCCCTCCACTTT.

The V gene is TRBV12-5, the J gene TRBJ1-4; 8 positions agree with TRBD1. The germline V gene encodes CDR1 LGHNT and CDR2 FRNRAP. The CDR3 extends over 18 amino acids. V gave up 0 bases and J gave up 4 bases; unmatched junction bases: 10. The CDR3 loop is CASGLVVSRTGNNEKLFF. DNA for the CDR3: TGTGCTAGTGGTTTGGTAGTGAGCCGGACAGGGAATAATGAAAAACTGTTTTTT. The full variable domain, with the rest looked up from reference TRBV12-5 and TRBJ1-4, is DARVTQTPRHKVTEMGQEVTMRCQPILGHNTVFWYRQTMMQGLELLAYFRNRAPLDDSGMPKDRFSAEMPDATLATLKIQPSEPRDSAVYFCASGLVVSRTGNNEKLFFGSGTQLSVL.

V usage is TRBV14 and J usage is TRBJ1-2; D remains unclear. Trimming cost V 4 bases and J 4 bases, with 16 bases left between them. The CDR3 totals 15 residues. Looked up from germline, CDR1 is SGHDN and CDR2 is FVKESK. DNA of the CDR3: TGTGCCAGCAGCCTGGGCCAGACACCGACCTATGGCTACACCTTC. Protein: CASSLGQTPTYGYTF.

This chain joins TRBV19 and TRBJ2-3; unclear D gene. CDR3 length equals 14 residues. V was trimmed by 3 bases and J by 0 bases, leaving 7 bases between them. Germline loops: CDR1 LNHDA, CDR2 SQIVND (reference sequence). The CDR3 DNA is TGTGCCAGTAGTATCCAGTCTAGCACAGATACGCAGTATTTT. It yields the protein CASSIQSSTDTQYF.

This rearrangement joins TRBV7-9 to TRBJ1-2, with TRBD1 matching over 10 bases. The CDR3 length is 16 residues. The ends lost 3 bases at V and 3 bases at J; junction bases unmatched: 7. Germline V lookup: CDR1 SEHNR, CDR2 FQNEAQ (reference sequence). The CDR3 coding sequence is TGTGCCAGCAGCTTCGACAGGACAGGGGGTGACTATGGCTACACCTTC. Its translation is CASSFDRTGGDYGYTF. The full variable domain, completed using reference TRBV7-9 and TRBJ1-2, is DTGVSQNPRHKITKRGQNVTFRCDPISEHNRLYWYRQTLGQGPEFLTYFQNEAQLEKSRLLSDRFSAERPKGSFSTLEIQRTEQGDSAMYLCASSFDRTGGDYGYTFGSGTRLTVV.